The next 28 T cell receptor beta chains were all read from a single sample in a study of control samples from healthy donors and cancer patients. Method: immunoSEQ multiplex PCR; TCRdb's copy keeps in-frame clones and lacks some. This table holds 65,000 to 100,000 clones, 91% found once. The sequenced sample was blood. The receptors derive from a man aged 45-60 years in good health.

V usage is TRBV20-1 and J usage is TRBJ1-1; D is unresolved. V gave up 6 bases and J gave up 5 bases, with 7 bases separating them. This CDR3 contains 10 residues. CDR1 is DFQATT, CDR2 SNEGSKA, per germline (reference sequence). The CDR3 DNA sequence: TGCAGTGCCCTCGGAACTGAAGCTTTCTTT. It specifies CSALGTEAFF.

In its sample, this clone was seen a few times. The chain links TRBV10-3 to TRBJ2-6, with D perhaps TRBD1 (5 bases). The V gene lost 10 bases and the J gene lost 1 base, with 17 bases spanning the gap. Germline CDR1 is ENHRY and CDR2 is SYGVKD. The CDR3 consists of 16 residues. DNA for the CDR3: TGTGCCACCCCAGGGCCACCCCAATCTGGGGCCAACGTCCTGACTTTC. This gives the protein CATPGPPQSGANVLTF.

The chain employs TRBV13 and TRBJ2-3, with D unclear. Trimming took 4 bases from V and 2 from J, leaving 7 bases between them. This CDR3 comprises 13 residues. The germline gives CDR1 PRHDT, CDR2 FYEKMQ (reference sequence). This CDR3 is CASSSIYTDTQYF. The CDR3 DNA reads as TGTGCCAGCAGCTCTATCTACACAGATACGCAGTATTTT.

The DNA for the CDR3 is TGTGCCACCAGTGAAGGGACAGGGGGGATCAATCAGCCCCAGCATTTT. It specifies CATSEGTGGINQPQHF. The rearrangement links TRBV24-1 to TRBJ1-5, with TRBD1 identical over 11 bases. With 4 bases clipped from V and 3 bases from J, the junction kept 4 bases outside the gene matches. CDR1 and CDR2 from the germline V gene are KGHDR and SFDVKD. The CDR3 sequence is 16 residues long.

V gene TRBV14 combines with J gene TRBJ1-4, with D unresolved. Germline V gene data show CDR1 as SGHDN and CDR2 as FVKESK. This CDR3 is built from 15 residues. Trimming took 7 bases from V and 0 from J, leaving 12 bases between them. The CDR3, as DNA: TGTGCCAGCACCCGAGGTCCCGCAACTAATGAAAAACTGTTTTTT. Protein product: CASTRGPATNEKLFF. Full variable domain (outside the CDR3, taken from reference TRBV14 and TRBJ1-4): EAGVTQFPSHSVIEKGQTVTLRCDPISGHDNLYWYRRVMGKEIKFLLHFVKESKQDESGMPNNRFLAERTGGTYSTLKVQPAELEDSGVYFCASTRGPATNEKLFFGSGTQLSVL.

The chain carries TRBV2 and TRBJ1-6, with a possible D match to TRBD1 (5 bases). This CDR3 has 15 amino acids. V shed 3 bases and J shed 3 bases, with 9 bases lying between them. Per germline, CDR1 SNHLY and CDR2 FYNNEI. The CDR3 DNA reads as TGTGCCAGCAGTGAGGGGGGGATCTATAATTCACCCCTCCACTTT. This gives the protein CASSEGGIYNSPLHF.

The chain uses TRBV7-2 and TRBJ2-7, with 8 bases identical to TRBD1. Losses at the gene ends were 3 bases for V and 2 bases for J; bases not matched to a gene: 3. The V gene's germline CDR1 is SGHTA and CDR2 FQGNSA. There are 14 residues in the CDR3. CDR3: CASSFGQGPYEQYF. Here the CDR3 DNA reads TGTGCCAGCAGCTTTGGACAGGGCCCCTACGAGCAGTACTTC.

The chain has TRBV5-1 and TRBJ2-6; no clear D. Trimming pared 2 bases from V and 4 bases from J, leaving 10 bases between. From germline, CDR1 is SGHRS and CDR2 YFSETQ. The CDR3 has 15 amino acids. In DNA, the CDR3 is TGCGCCAGCAGCTTACGGGCCTCCGGGGCCAACGTCCTGACTTTC. Its protein is CASSLRASGANVLTF.

V usage is TRBV12-5 and J usage is TRBJ1-5; no reliable D call. Germline V CDR1 and CDR2: LGHNT, FRNRAP. Trimming stripped 3 bases from V and 6 bases from J, with 9 bases between. This CDR3 comprises 13 residues. The CDR3 loop reads CASGFEGLQPQHF. Here the CDR3 DNA reads TGTGCTAGTGGTTTTGAAGGTCTTCAGCCCCAGCATTTT.

There are a few counts of this clone. The chain has TRBV27 and TRBJ1-1, with 9 bases identical to TRBD1. V trimming: 3 bases; J trimming: 1 base; junction bases outside the gene matches: 3. The CDR3 consists of 15 residues. Germline V gene sequence: CDR1 MNHEY, CDR2 SMNVEV (reference sequence). Here the CDR3 DNA reads TGTGCCAGCAGTTTGGGGGGACAGGGGAACACTGAAGCTTTCTTT. Residues: CASSLGGQGNTEAFF.

This chain links TRBV24-1 with TRBJ2-1; 8 nucleotides agree with TRBD1. Germline V gene lookup returns CDR1 KGHDR and CDR2 SFDVKD. The ends lost 5 bases at V and 8 bases at J; junction bases unmatched: 7. The CDR3 is 14 amino acids. CDR3 in amino acids: CATSVRDRQHEQFF. In DNA, the CDR3 is TGTGCCACCAGTGTCAGGGACAGGCAACATGAGCAGTTCTTC.

The chain recombines TRBV19 with TRBJ1-2, with D unresolved. V lost 7 bases and J lost 8, with 14 bases in between. The CDR3 runs to 12 residues. From germline, CDR1 is LNHDA and CDR2 SQIVND (reference sequence). CDR3 residues: CASTMGPQGYTF. CDR3 sequence (DNA): TGTGCCAGTACTATGGGTCCCCAAGGCTACACCTTC.

A few counts support this clone. The chain combines TRBV5-1 with TRBJ2-5; 9 positions agree with TRBD1. The V and J ends lost 4 bases and 1 base, in that order; junction bases with no gene match: 5. Germline CDR1 and CDR2: SGHRS and YFSETQ. The CDR3 length is 15 residues. The CDR3 DNA reads TGCGCCAGCAGCCCGACAGGGGGGCCCCAAGAGACCCAGTACTTC. Residues: CASSPTGGPQETQYF.

This clone is a singleton in its sample. This chain joins TRBV24-1 and TRBJ1-5; D is uncertain. The CDR3 runs 15 residues. V gave up 2 bases and J gave up 7 bases, with 14 bases separating them. Germline values: CDR1 KGHDR, CDR2 SFDVKD. The CDR3 bases are TGTGCCACCAGTGATTCTGGAGGGTTAGGACAGCCCCAGCATTTT. Translation gives CATSDSGGLGQPQHF.

The chain is built from TRBV11-2 and TRBJ1-6, with D possibly being TRBD1 (5 bases). Trimming cost V 2 bases and J 14 bases, with 22 bases left between them. CDR1 and CDR2 from the germline V gene are SGHAT and FQNNGV. This CDR3 is built from 16 residues. CDR3 coding DNA: TGTGCCAGCAGCTTATCAGGGCGTGGTGGTTTGGGGACCCTCCACTTT. As protein: CASSLSGRGGLGTLHF. The variable domain in full, with the rest retrieved from reference TRBV11-2 and TRBJ1-6, is EAGVAQSPRYKIIEKRQSVAFWCNPISGHATLYWYQQILGQGPKLLIQFQNNGVVDDSQLPKDRFSAERLKGVDSTLKIQPAKLEDSAVYLCASSLSGRGGLGTLHFGNGTRLTVT.

The CDR3 loop reads CASSLGGTGPYEQYF. For the CDR3, the DNA is TGTGCCAGCAGTCTGGGGGGGACAGGCCCCTACGAGCAGTACTTC. The genes are TRBV6-5 and TRBJ2-7, with D possibly TRBD1 on 8 matching bases. CDR1 and CDR2 (germline): MNHEY, SVGAGI. V lost 5 bases and J lost 2, with 16 bases in between. The CDR3 is 15 residues long.

The chain recombines TRBV6-5 with TRBJ1-2; 8 nucleotides match TRBD1. CDR3 length: 14 residues. CDR1 is MNHEY, CDR2 SVGAGI, per germline. Losses at the gene ends were 8 bases for V and 8 bases for J; bases not matched to a gene: 13. The CDR3 DNA sequence: TGTGCCAGCTGCCATTCGGGACAGGAGGGGGGCTACACCTTC. Protein: CASCHSGQEGGYTF.

The chain joins TRBV27 to TRBJ2-7; 7 positions match TRBD1. In germline, CDR1 is MNHEY, CDR2 SMNVEV (reference sequence). The ends lost 2 bases at V and 3 bases at J; junction bases unmatched: 4. The CDR3 spans 14 residues. The CDR3 is CASSLRGQSYEQYF. The CDR3 DNA reads as TGTGCCAGCAGTTTAAGGGGACAGAGCTACGAGCAGTACTTC.

This chain uses TRBV6-5 with TRBJ2-7; possible D gene TRBD2, 6 bases. V lost 7 bases and J lost 2, with 15 bases in between. The CDR3 consists of 14 residues. Germline values: CDR1 MNHEY, CDR2 SVGAGI. CDR3 region: CASIRAGSTYEQYF. The CDR3 nucleotides read TGTGCCAGCATAAGGGCGGGGTCGACCTACGAGCAGTACTTC.

The rearrangement joins TRBV4-1 to TRBJ1-4; 7 bases line up with TRBD1. Trimming cost V 4 bases and J 7 bases; bases outside gene matches: 6. This CDR3 contains 14 residues. Germline-derived CDR1 and CDR2 are MGHRA and YSYEKL. The CDR3 reads CASSPRQGIEKLFF. CDR3 DNA: TGCGCCAGCAGCCCAAGACAGGGAATTGAAAAACTGTTTTTT.

J is TRBJ1-1 and V is TRBV2; 9 bases match TRBD1. The CDR3 has 14 amino acids. Germline-derived CDR1 and CDR2 are SNHLY and FYNNEI. The V and J ends lost 6 bases and 2 bases, in that order; junction bases with no gene match: 4. The CDR3 DNA follows: TGTGCCAGCAGAGCACAGGGGGCTAACACTGAAGCTTTCTTT. Its translation: CASRAQGANTEAFF.

This chain links TRBV6-1 with TRBJ1-2; no clear D. CDR1 is MNHNS and CDR2 is SASEGT in the germline V gene. This CDR3 is 15 amino acids long. The V and J ends lost 1 base and 0 bases respectively, with 9 bases between them. CDR3 bases: TGTGCCAGCAGTGAAGGGGCATCAGCTAACTATGGCTACACCTTC. It is translated as CASSEGASANYGYTF.

This clone was counted a single time. The chain couples TRBV19 to TRBJ1-1; D is uncertain. CDR1 and CDR2 (germline): LNHDA, SQIVND (reference sequence). The CDR3 totals 15 residues. Deletions cut 0 bases from V and 0 bases from J, with 8 bases between. CDR3 sequence reads: CASSIEAAMNTEAFF. DNA for the CDR3: TGTGCCAGTAGTATAGAGGCAGCAATGAACACTGAAGCTTTCTTT.

The V and J genes are TRBV5-6 and TRBJ1-6; the D is unclear. Germline values: CDR1 SGHDT, CDR2 YYEEEE. The ends were cut back, 1 base at V and 8 bases at J, with 10 bases in the middle. CDR3 length: 14 amino acids. CDR3 loop: CASSLQAEYSPLHF. The CDR3 DNA reads TGTGCCAGCAGCTTGCAGGCAGAGTATTCACCCCTCCACTTT.

This rearrangement joins TRBV6-1 to TRBJ2-3; D unresolved. The CDR3 is made up of 12 amino acids. Germline V lookup: CDR1 MNHNS, CDR2 SASEGT. Deletions cut 1 base from V and 4 bases from J, with 3 bases between. CDR3 in amino acids: CASSEGADTQYF. The CDR3 DNA reads TGTGCCAGCAGTGAAGGGGCAGATACGCAGTATTTT.

The V and J genes are TRBV14 and TRBJ1-4; no reliable D call. V dropped 2 bases and J dropped 5 bases, with 12 bases sitting between them. CDR1 and CDR2 from the germline V gene are SGHDN and FVKESK. The CDR3 runs 15 residues. The CDR3 bases are TGTGCCAGCAGCCAATCCGGCTCGAGGAATGAAAAACTGTTTTTT. It is translated as CASSQSGSRNEKLFF.

This clone was picked up one time. V and J are TRBV19 and TRBJ1-1; D ambiguous. CDR3 length: 11 amino acids. Between the trimmed V and J ends, which lost 3 bases and 8 bases, there was a span of 7 bases. Germline V gene sequence: CDR1 LNHDA, CDR2 SQIVND (reference sequence). CDR3 loop: CASSIRREAFF. CDR3 DNA sequence: TGTGCCAGTAGTATTCGTAGGGAAGCTTTCTTT.

In nucleotides, the CDR3 is TGTGCCAGCAGTTTATGGGGAGGGGAAAAACTGTTTTTT. Protein product: CASSLWGGEKLFF. The chain uses TRBV12-3 or TRBV12-4 and TRBJ1-4; D is uncertain. The CDR3 has 13 residues. Trimming cost V 2 bases and J 8 bases, with 9 bases left between them.